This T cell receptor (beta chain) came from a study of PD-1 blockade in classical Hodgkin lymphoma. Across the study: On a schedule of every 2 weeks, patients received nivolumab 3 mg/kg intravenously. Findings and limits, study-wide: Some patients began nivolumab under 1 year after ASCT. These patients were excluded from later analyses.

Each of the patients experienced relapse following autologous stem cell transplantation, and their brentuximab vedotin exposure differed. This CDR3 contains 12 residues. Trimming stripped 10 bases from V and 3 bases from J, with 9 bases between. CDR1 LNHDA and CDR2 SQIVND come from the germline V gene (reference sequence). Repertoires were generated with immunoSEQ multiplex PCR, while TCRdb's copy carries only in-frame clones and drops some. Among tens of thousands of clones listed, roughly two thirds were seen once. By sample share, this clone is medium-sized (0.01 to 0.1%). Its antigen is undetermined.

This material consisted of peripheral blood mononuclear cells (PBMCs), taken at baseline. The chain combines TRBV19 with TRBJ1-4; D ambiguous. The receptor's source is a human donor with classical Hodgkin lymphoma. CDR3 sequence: CATRVANEKLFF. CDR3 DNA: TGTGCCACACGGGTGGCTAATGAAAAACTGTTTTTT.